The 29 T cell receptor beta chains in this list originate from one sample, sequenced in a study of CXCR3-negative and CXCR3-positive naive CD8 T cells. The method, 5' RACE with UMI labels, was used to prepare the TRB cDNA libraries. Using the 5' RACE reads, TCRdb records one entry per CDR3 protein without DNA. Its listing shows 55,000 to 70,000 distinct CDR3 sequences. Source material: memory CD8+ T cells from blood. The source is a human donor in good health. Some clones in this sample may be carry-over from other donors' samples.

The V and J genes are TRBV20-1 and TRBJ2-3; TCRdb returns TRBD2, unconfirmable since there is no DNA. The CDR3 is made up of 14 amino acids. Germline loops: CDR1 DFQATT, CDR2 SNEGSKA (reference sequence). The CDR3 loop reads CSAIERGKIPTQYF.

Considering frequency, this clonotype is medium-sized. The CDR3 here is CASSTGAGYNEQFF. The chain recombines TRBV6-5 with TRBJ2-1; there is no DNA to check the TCRdb D call of TRBD1. The CDR3 is 14 amino acids. CDR1 and CDR2 from the germline V gene are MNHEY and SVGAGI.

This chain joins TRBV6-6 and TRBJ2-4; TCRdb reports TRBD1, a call that lacks DNA to check it against. This CDR3 has 14 residues. Germline V lookup: CDR1 MNHNY, CDR2 SVGAGI (reference sequence). The CDR3 spells CASSYPGQGGIQYF.

The rearrangement links TRBV6-2 or TRBV6-3 to TRBJ2-3; as DNA is missing, the TRBD2 call by TCRdb cannot be tested. The CDR3 runs 15 residues. The germline gives CDR1 MNHEY, CDR2 SVGEGT. The CDR3 here is CASGPGLADTDTQYF.

V usage is TRBV13 and J usage is TRBJ2-2. The CDR3 runs to 15 residues. Per the germline V gene, CDR1 is PRHDT and CDR2 is FYEKMQ (reference sequence). CDR3 sequence reads: CASTLGTANTGELFF.

This chain joins TRBV2 and TRBJ2-5; TCRdb's D call, TRBD1, is unchecked because there is no DNA. This CDR3 is 13 amino acids long. Germline CDR1 SNHLY, CDR2 FYNNEI. The CDR3 region is CASSEDRGETQYF.

The genes are TRBV29-1 and TRBJ1-2; as DNA is missing, the TRBD1 call by TCRdb cannot be tested. This CDR3 has 16 residues. CDR1 and CDR2 (germline): SQVTM, ANQGSEA. CDR3 residues: CSVEDRAVQGNYGYTF.

V gene TRBV3-2 combines with J gene TRBJ2-7; TCRdb outputs TRBD2, but without DNA this stays unchecked. TRBV3-2 is marked as a pseudogene. The CDR3 loop spans 16 amino acids. The CDR3 loop is CASSHPTRQPLDEQYF.

The V call is TRBV4-1, the J call TRBJ2-5; TCRdb names TRBD2, which stays unverified in the absence of DNA. Germline V gene data show CDR1 as MGHRA and CDR2 as YSYEKL. The CDR3 contains 18 residues. The CDR3 loop reads CASSQGLQAPASQETQYF.

The rearrangement links TRBV7-3 to TRBJ1-2. CDR1 and CDR2 (germline): SGHTA, FQGTGA. CDR3 length equals 15 residues. The CDR3 sequence: CASSYTRGDNYGYTF.

The gene calls are TRBV12-3 or TRBV12-4 and TRBJ2-7; the D gene TCRdb calls, TRBD2, cannot be checked with no DNA. The CDR3 length is 14 residues. The CDR3 sequence: CASSLTGGVYEQYF.

The chain joins TRBV20-1 to TRBJ1-1; TCRdb calls TRBD1, which cannot be checked without DNA. The CDR3 has 12 amino acids. The germline V gene encodes CDR1 DFQATT and CDR2 SNEGSKA (reference sequence). CDR3 sequence: CSAGTGPTEAFF.

This chain links TRBV6-6 with TRBJ1-1. The CDR3 is 12 residues long. Germline V gives CDR1 MNHNY, CDR2 SVGAGI (reference sequence). The CDR3 reads CASSPRNPEAFF.

V gene TRBV20-1 combines with J gene TRBJ1-2; TCRdb's D call, TRBD1, is unchecked because there is no DNA. This CDR3 is built from 15 residues. Germline CDR1 DFQATT, CDR2 SNEGSKA (reference sequence). CDR3 in amino acids: CSAAQGPEDPYGYTF.

The V and J genes are TRBV28 and TRBJ2-7; checking the TCRdb D call of TRBD2 is not possible without DNA. Germline assignment: CDR1 MDHEN and CDR2 SYDVKM. The CDR3 sequence is 13 residues long. Here the CDR3 reads CASSPGLDYEQYF.

This chain joins TRBV14 and TRBJ2-5. CDR1 is SGHDN and CDR2 is FVKESK in the germline V gene. This CDR3 has 13 amino acids. The CDR3: CASSPDYQETQYF.

The V and J genes are TRBV29-1 and TRBJ1-1; TCRdb indicates TRBD1, and absent DNA this call remains unverified. This CDR3 has 14 amino acids. Germline CDR1 is SQVTM and CDR2 is ANQGSEA. The CDR3 reads CSVEDRGVVMGAFF. Full variable domain (rest looked up from reference TRBV29-1 and TRBJ1-1): SAVISQKPSRDICQRGTSLTIQCQVDSQVTMMFWYRQQPGQSLTLIATANQGSEATYESGFVIDKFPISRPNLTFSTLTVSNMSPEDSSIYLCSVEDRGVVMGAFFGQGTRLTVV.

J is TRBJ2-3 and V is TRBV5-1. Germline loops: CDR1 SGHRS, CDR2 YFSETQ. The CDR3 covers 15 residues. Here the CDR3 reads CASSLDGYFTDTQYF. Together with reference TRBV5-1 and TRBJ2-3, the CDR3 gives the full variable domain: KAGVTQTPRYLIKTRGQQVTLSCSPISGHRSVSWYQQTPGQGLQFLFEYFSETQRNKGNFPGRFSGRQFSNSRSEMNVSTLELGDSALYLCASSLDGYFTDTQYFGPGTRLTVL.

V is TRBV7-9 and J is TRBJ1-3; TCRdb's D gene call, TRBD1, goes unchecked for lack of DNA. Germline loops: CDR1 SEHNR, CDR2 FQNEAQ (reference sequence). This CDR3 spans 15 amino acids. CDR3 protein: CASSPPTDSGNTIYF.

The chain has TRBV4-3 and TRBJ2-6; TCRdb calls TRBD1, which cannot be checked without DNA. The CDR3 contains 18 residues. Germline V CDR1 and CDR2: LGHNA, YSLEER. The CDR3 sequence is CASSQGGQGPSGANVLTF.

The chain is built from TRBV19 and TRBJ2-7. Germline loops: CDR1 LNHDA, CDR2 SQIVND (reference sequence). This CDR3 has 12 amino acids. CDR3 loop: CASRRRIYEQYF.

The chain uses TRBV27 and TRBJ2-1; TCRdb calls TRBD2, which cannot be checked without DNA. Germline CDR1 and CDR2: MNHEY and SMNVEV (reference sequence). This CDR3 region has 19 residues. The CDR3 sequence is CASSLYGGVGAGPGNEQFF.

The V gene is TRBV4-3, the J gene TRBJ2-1; lacking DNA, the TRBD2 call made by TCRdb goes unchecked. The CDR3 length is 15 residues. The germline gives CDR1 LGHNA, CDR2 YSLEER. CDR3: CASSPSSGGQYEQFF.

V gene TRBV29-1 combines with J gene TRBJ1-2; the D call from TCRdb, TRBD1, cannot be confirmed without DNA. Germline V gene lookup returns CDR1 SQVTM and CDR2 ANQGSEA. CDR3 length: 13 amino acids. The CDR3 here is CSVKPQGAPGYTF.

The CDR3 loop reads CASSPDFSNTDTQYF. The chain links TRBV3-1 to TRBJ2-3. The V gene's germline CDR1 is LGHDT and CDR2 YNNKEL (reference sequence). The CDR3 has 15 amino acids.

V and J are TRBV5-1 and TRBJ2-7; TCRdb outputs TRBD2, but without DNA this stays unchecked. Germline loops: CDR1 SGHRS, CDR2 YFSETQ. The CDR3 contains 15 residues. This CDR3 is CASSFGLAGDGEQYF.

V is TRBV4-1 and J is TRBJ2-2. The CDR3 is made up of 12 amino acids. Germline V gene sequence: CDR1 MGHRA, CDR2 YSYEKL. The CDR3 sequence: CASSHLTGELFF.

The J gene is TRBJ2-7, the V gene TRBV29-1; TCRdb names TRBD2, which stays unverified in the absence of DNA. The length of the CDR3 is 15 residues. Germline V CDR1 and CDR2: SQVTM, ANQGSEA. The CDR3 loop is CSVEVWLAGYYEQYF.

V is TRBV29-1 and J is TRBJ1-2; checking the TCRdb D call of TRBD1 is not possible without DNA. Germline V lookup: CDR1 SQVTM, CDR2 ANQGSEA. The CDR3 sequence is 14 residues long. CDR3 region: CSVVGDSPLSGYTF.